This TCR beta chain stems from a study of memory CD8 T cells in hepatitis C reinfection. Study-level information: Chronic HCV followed reinfection in a couple of donors who cleared primary infection. Findings and limits, study-wide: Conclusions on public clonotypes and secondary clearance were not definitive with about 5 donors.

The protocol was immunoSEQ multiplex PCR, while the TCRdb copy is restricted to in-frame clones and leaves out a portion. This table holds 35,000 to 50,000 clones, around 87% found once. Time point meaning: peak reinfection, 3 to 8 weeks after reinfection detection. No in vitro expansion preceded TCR sequencing of the sorted cells. As for this clone: No antigen is known for it.

This CDR3 region has 11 residues. V lost 7 bases to trimming and J lost 6 bases, with 9 bases between them. From germline, CDR1 is LNHDA and CDR2 SQIVND (reference sequence). The chain carries TRBV19 and TRBJ1-2, with D possibly matching TRBD1 (5 bases). The receptor was derived from a man between 18 and 35 years old with hepatitis C virus infection. Sequenced input: naive CD8+ T cells sorted from blood. This CDR3 is CASIGGDGYTF. CDR3 DNA: TGTGCCAGTATCGGAGGGGATGGCTACACCTTC. The complete variable domain, with remaining parts taken from reference TRBV19 and TRBJ1-2, reads DGGITQSPKYLFRKEGQNVTLSCEQNLNHDAMYWYRQDPGQGLRLIYYSQIVNDFQKGDIAEGYSVSREKKESFPLTVTSAQKNPTAFYLCASIGGDGYTFGSGTRLTVV.